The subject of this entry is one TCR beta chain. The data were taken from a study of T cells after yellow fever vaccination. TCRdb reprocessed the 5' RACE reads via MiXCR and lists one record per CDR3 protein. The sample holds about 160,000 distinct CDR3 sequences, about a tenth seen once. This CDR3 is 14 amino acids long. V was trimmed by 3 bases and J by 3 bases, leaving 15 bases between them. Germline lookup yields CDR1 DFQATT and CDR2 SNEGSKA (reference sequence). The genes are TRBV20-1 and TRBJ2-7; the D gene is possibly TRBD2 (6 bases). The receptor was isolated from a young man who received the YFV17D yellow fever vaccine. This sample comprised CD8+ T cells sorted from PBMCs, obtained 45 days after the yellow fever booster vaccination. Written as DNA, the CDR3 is TGCAGTGCTAGGGACGTGTTCGGGGGCTACGAGCAGTACTTC. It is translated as CSARDVFGGYEQYF.